Included here is one T cell receptor (beta chain) sequence, with context. This clone was observed a handful of times. This clone's antigen is unknown. No quality values exist for individual bases; no much larger clone is one base distant. Memory CD4+ T cells were FACS-sorted on a FACSAria III to over 95% purity as all CD4+ cells other than CD45RA+CCR7+CD95- naive cells. Healthy donor blood was obtained from blood donation centers in Switzerland. Positive selection with CD4 and CD14 magnetic microbeads was used to enrich total CD4+ T cells and monocytes. Before sorting, CD8+, CD14+, CD16+, CD56+, CD19+ and CD25-bright cells were excluded. To assess in vivo expansion of bacteria-reactive clonotypes, total memory CD4+ T cells from a couple of blood donors were sequenced directly ex vivo. Peripheral blood mononuclear cells were isolated from donor blood using Ficoll-Paque Plus. V is cut by 5 bases and J by 2 bases, and the space between the germline ends is 11 bases. Counted from cysteine to phenylalanine, this CDR3 has 14 amino acids. This entry keeps only the CDR3 DNA: 42 bases, framed from base 1. Reading the germline V gene (reference sequence) gives CDR1 LNHDA and CDR2 SQIVND.

The ex vivo total memory CD4+ samples were sequenced at deep level, which gave a detection sensitivity of one cell in 200,000. Genomic DNA was extracted from cell pellets with the QIAamp DNA Micro Kit, and its quantity and purity were checked by spectrophotometry. The immunoSEQ multiplex PCR assay was used to amplify TCR Vbeta CDR3 regions. Amplicons were sequenced on the Illumina HiSeq platform. The retrieved sequences were 87 nucleotides long and included the CDR3 region. Concerning the study's data processing: A clonotype was defined as a unique productive TCR Vbeta nucleotide sequence and was quantified by productive template frequency from ImmunoSEQ Analyzer V3.0. Expanded clonotypes were defined by a threshold at the top 5th percentile of each frequency-ranked repertoire. The R package fossil was used to compute repertoire overlap as Chao-Jaccard, and the R package MASS was used to visualize the overlap by nonmetric multidimensional scaling. TCRdb obtained this table from immuneACCESS and retained in-frame rearrangements with V and J assigned. These tables miss some clones; where compared with another copy, unresolved V genes account for less than half of the shortfall, and the remainder is unexplained. That table supplies the V and J calls and clone size; D and trimming were determined from the DNA. The sample table holds fewer than 35,000 clones, of which about four fifths were seen once. Roughly 0.88% of the sample is held by the ten biggest clonotypes.

The data are from a study of human CD4 T cells and Enterobacteriaceae (dated by TCRdb to about 2020). What the study reported, not specific to this receptor: In ex vivo samples, clonotypes with broad cross-reactivity seemed more expanded than specific clonotypes, as 11 of 19 and about 60% of the roughly 35 fell within the top 5%. Reactivity of ex vivo clonotypes was inferred only by matching nucleotide sequences to CFSE-low cultures from the same donors.

This receptor chain uses TRBV19 and TRBJ2-3; the D gene assignment is ambiguous. The sequence was collected from a human donor in good health. Material for sequencing was memory CD4+ T cells from blood. The cell subset or site label for this specimen denotes: total memory CD4 T cells sorted directly ex vivo, unstimulated. The CDR3 reads as follows: CASSLLTVTDTQYF. The nucleotide sequence is TGTGCCAGTAGTCTCCTGACTGTCACAGATACGCAGTATTTT.